These T cell receptor beta chains were read from a single sample in a study of shared clonotypes between healthy human individuals. Method: immunoSEQ multiplex PCR; TCRdb's copy keeps in-frame clones and lacks some. The sample consists of under 120,000 clones, approximately 65% of them appearing once. The material sequenced was memory CD8+ T cells sorted from blood. The receptors originated from a woman between 25 and 40 years old in good health. CDR3s include the opening cysteine and the closing phenylalanine or tryptophan. A D gene is named only where the DNA matches it firmly. Clone size, where shown, is once, few, many, or a class for clones that have expanded.

j_gene,v_gene,d_gene,abundance,CDR3nt,CDR3aa
TRBJ1-2,TRBV7-9,TRBD1,.,TGTGCCAGCAGCTTAGGGGCCGGGACAGGATGGGATGGCTACACCTTC,CASSLGAGTGWDGYTF
TRBJ2-1,TRBV6-5,.,.,TGTGCCAGCAGCAAGGAGAGGGGCGGATTCCATGAGCAGTTCTTC,CASSKERGGFHEQFF
TRBJ1-4,TRBV4-2,TRBD1,few,TGTGCCAGCAGCCAACTCGGGACAGGGTCTGAAAAACTGTTTTTT,CASSQLGTGSEKLFF
TRBJ2-7,TRBV27,TRBD2,once,TGTGCCAGCAGTTTGACGACTAGCGGAACTTACTACGAGCAGTACTTC,CASSLTTSGTYYEQYF
TRBJ2-7,TRBV18,.,.,TGTGCCAGCTCACTTGCCCACGACTACGAGCAGTACTTC,CASSLAHDYEQYF
TRBJ2-3,TRBV6-4,TRBD2,few,TGTGCCAGCAGTGAGGTAGCGGGGAGCACAGATACGCAGTATTTT,CASSEVAGSTDTQYF
TRBJ2-7,TRBV6-4,.,.,TGTGCCACCTCAAGGGGCGTCGAGCAGTACTTC,CATSRGVEQYF
TRBJ1-5,TRBV2,.,few,TGTGCCAGCAGTGCCGGGACGGCTAGCAATCAGCCCCAGCATTTT,CASSAGTASNQPQHF
TRBJ2-7,TRBV11-2,.,.,TGTGCCAGCAGCTTTTTGGGCCCTAGCTCCTACGAGCAGTACTTC,CASSFLGPSSYEQYF
TRBJ2-1,TRBV19,.,.,TGTGCCAGTAGTACTGGGGGAGGTTACAATGAGCAGTTCTTC,CASSTGGGYNEQFF
TRBJ2-7,TRBV7-6,.,.,TGTGCCAGCAGCTGGCTCGGGACCTCCTACGAGCAGTACTTC,CASSWLGTSYEQYF
TRBJ1-5,TRBV7-9,TRBD1,.,TGTGCCAGCAGCCGCACAGGGGATCAGCCCCAGCATTTT,CASSRTGDQPQHF
TRBJ2-2,TRBV19,.,.,TGTGCCAGTCAGGACGGACTCGCGAACACCGGGGAGCTGTTTTTT,CASQDGLANTGELFF
TRBJ1-2,TRBV28,.,few,TGTGCCAGCAAACCGAGACTCTTTGGCTACACCTTC,CASKPRLFGYTF
TRBJ2-3,TRBV7-9,TRBD2,.,TGTGCCAGCAGCCTAGGGGAGGGCGCCCACACAGATACGCAGTATTTT,CASSLGEGAHTDTQYF
TRBJ1-4,TRBV30,TRBD1,.,TGTGCCTGGGGGCGAGACAGGGGTCGTGAAAAACTGTTTTTT,CAWGRDRGREKLFF
TRBJ1-2,TRBV15,.,.,TGTGCCACCAGCAGGAGGCCCCAGGATCTGGGGAACTATGGCTACACCTTC,CATSRRPQDLGNYGYTF
TRBJ1-4,TRBV28,TRBD1,.,TGTGCCAGCAGTCAGGACAGGGGGCTGCAAGAACTGTTTTTT,CASSQDRGLQELFF
TRBJ2-4,TRBV6-1,TRBD2,.,TGTGCCAGCAGTCCTAGCGGGAGGGACATTCAGTACTTC,CASSPSGRDIQYF
TRBJ2-7,TRBV11-2,.,once,TGTGCCAGCAGCTTCGGGAGCGGACCCACCTACGAGCAGTACTTC,CASSFGSGPTYEQYF
TRBJ2-4,TRBV7-2,.,.,TGTGCCAGCAGCTTATGGACAGTTAAAAACATTCAGTACTTC,CASSLWTVKNIQYF
TRBJ1-2,TRBV6-6,.,once,TGTGCCACCGAGAGTATCACGGAAATCGGGGATGGCTACACCTTC,CATESITEIGDGYTF
TRBJ2-2,TRBV9,.,.,TGTGCCAGCAGCTCCCGGGCTTCTAGGGAGCTGTTTTTT,CASSSRASRELFF
TRBJ2-7,TRBV2,TRBD1,many,TGTGCCAGCAGTGCGCCGACAGGGGGCTCCTACGAGCAGTACTTC,CASSAPTGGSYEQYF
TRBJ2-1,TRBV25-1,TRBD1,.,TGTGCCAGCAGTGAACCTTCCGGGGACAGGGCCCTCAGCGAGCAGTTCTTC,CASSEPSGDRALSEQFF
TRBJ1-1,TRBV29-1,.,.,TGCAGCGTTGAAGATCACTCTGAAGCTTTCTTT,CSVEDHSEAFF
TRBJ1-2,TRBV20-1,.,many,TGCAGTGCCTCAAGACAGGTCTCCTACACCTTC,CSASRQVSYTF
TRBJ2-1,TRBV2,.,once,TGTGCCAGCAAGAAGACTGGTTGGGTGAACAATGAGCAGTTCTTC,CASKKTGWVNNEQFF
TRBJ2-7,TRBV15,TRBD2,.,TGTGCCACCAGCAGAGGAGGACTAGCGGGGTCCTACGAGCAGTACTTC,CATSRGGLAGSYEQYF
TRBJ2-2,TRBV5-4,.,few,TGTGCCAGCAGCTTGTCTGCAGGTCTATCGAACACCGGGGAGCTGTTTTTT,CASSLSAGLSNTGELFF
TRBJ2-7,TRBV19,.,.,TGTGCCAGTAGTATTTCAGTCTCCTACGAGCAGTACTTC,CASSISVSYEQYF
TRBJ2-7,TRBV9,TRBD2,few,TGTGCCAGCAGCGCGGGACTAGCGGCATCCTACGAGCAGTACTTC,CASSAGLAASYEQYF
TRBJ2-3,TRBV6-1,TRBD2,.,TGTGCCAGCAGTGAAGCGCCGGGAGGGCTGTATAAGGGGCCCACAGATACGCAGTATTTT,CASSEAPGGLYKGPTDTQYF
TRBJ2-5,TRBV11-2,.,.,TGTGCCAGCAGCTTACCAGAGACCCAGTACTTC,CASSLPETQYF
TRBJ1-2,TRBV28,.,.,TGTGCCAGCAGTTTCGGGGGGGCTTTCTACACCTTC,CASSFGGAFYTF
TRBJ2-3,TRBV5-1,TRBD1,.,TGCGCCAGCAGTGGAGGGGGCTGGACAGGGGCAGATACGCAGTATTTT,CASSGGGWTGADTQYF
TRBJ2-6,TRBV6-5,.,.,TGTGCCAGCAGCCGCGAAGTTTCTGGGGCCAACGTCCTGACTTTC,CASSREVSGANVLTF
TRBJ2-2,TRBV10-3,TRBD1,.,TGTGCCATCAGTGAGTCTAAAATGGGGACAGCCAACGGGGAGCTGTTTTTT,CAISESKMGTANGELFF